This entry concerns a single TCR beta chain. This clonotype occurred many times. What antigen it recognizes has not been identified. Base qualities are not provided; no much larger clone lies one nucleotide away. Spanning cysteine to phenylalanine, the CDR3 consists of 15 amino acids. The retained sequence is limited to the CDR3, 45 bases, with the frame set at the first base. Reading the germline V gene gives CDR1 MNHEY and CDR2 SVGEGT. The junction shows trimming of 6 bases on V and 7 bases on J, and the gene matches do not reach 11 bases of it. The sample belongs to a study of human T cells and chemical hapten exposure (dated by TCRdb to about 2021). Regarding the complete study: For sensitization, 2% DPC in acetone was applied to a roughly 2 cm by roughly 2 cm area of upper inner arm skin. Libraries were pooled for sequencing, and per-sample TCR yields varied mainly because of small differences in library volumes within the pool. Blood samples were taken from patients before sensitization (week 0) and at 2, 6 and about 24 weeks after DPC sensitization. Patch tests used Finn chambers with 0.01% DPC on the upper back, scored after 6 days by International Contact Dermatitis Research Group standards. This study followed changes in the peripheral blood TCR repertoire in vivo during primary and secondary sensitization of alopecia patients to the hapten diphenylcyclopropenone (DPC). Throughout the study period of 20 to 30 weeks, patients also received therapeutic DPC doses to the scalp every week. About 30 alopecia patients provided blood for TCR sequencing at one to four time points (pre-sensitization, 2, 6 and 24 weeks). Most of the patients in the cohort were female, and the cohort covered alopecia areata with under or over 50% scalp involvement, alopecia totalis and alopecia universalis.

Library method: RACE. Sequenced on a NextSeq 500. During library preparation, unique molecular identifiers were attached to individual cDNA molecules so that TCRs could be counted quantitatively and reproducibly. Each blood RNA sample was used to sequence both TCR alpha and TCR beta chains. In the source study's methods: The median number of TCRs per sample was roughly 100,000, ranging from about 23,224 to 700,000. V, J and CDR3 annotation of the TCR reads was carried out using the Decombinator software suite. Every sample was subsampled to the same number of TCRs (28,000) for the PS versus PT1 abundance plots. Expanded TCRs were defined as absent before sensitization and observed at least eight times at the 2-week time point. The raw public data were reprocessed by TCRdb itself: fastp quality trimming at Q25, MiXCR clonotype calling, in-frame beta chains only. Each entry is one CDR3 protein sequence, shown with its most common DNA and genes. TCRdb, not the original authors, processed these V and J calls. The sample contains tens of thousands of distinct CDR3 sequences, 13% of them found a single time. 5.7% of the sample lies in the top ten.

What the research found in general, with its limitations: Expanded TCRs formed significantly more large CDR3 similarity clusters than pre-sensitization or healthy control sets, consistent with antigen-driven responses. Repeated subsampling changed both the strength of the expansion versus patch-test correlation and the threshold at which the correlation became significant. A positive correlation was found between the number of PT1 expanded TCRs and patch test score, with significance reached at thresholds 8, 16 and 32 but not 4. Because all patients had alopecia, a presumed autoimmune disease, the immune response of the patients might differ from that of healthy individuals. DPC sensitization did not change how many TCRs were above 1 in 1000 frequency, and no evidence was found of alterations in global repertoire structure.

Sample time point, as interpreted from the label and publication: patch test 3, about 24 weeks after DPC sensitization. Taken with the paper, the label for treatment or condition translates to: therapeutic diphenylcyclopropenone sensitization with weekly scalp DPC. At each patch-test visit, blood was drawn before the patch test was applied. Patients were considered eligible if aged 18 to 70, diagnosed with alopecia and deemed suitable for DPC therapy, and patients were excluded if pregnant. Total RNA was isolated from unfractionated whole blood collected in Tempus Blood RNA tubes. The sequence was obtained from a woman aged 50 to 65 with alopecia areata. Some clones in this sample may be carry-over from other donors' samples. Material: whole blood, obtained in connection with sensitization to the hapten diphenylcyclopropenone (DPC). This chain joins TRBV6-2 or TRBV6-3 to TRBJ2-1; the junction holds 8 bases that match TRBD2. Read as DNA, the sequence is TGTGCCAGCAGCGGCTGGGCGGGAGGACTGAATGAGCAGTTCTTC. This is translated as CASSGWAGGLNEQFF.